This T cell receptor (beta chain) was profiled in a study of monozygotic twins with inflammatory bowel disease. Study-wide points: Clonotype overlap with others was lower in IBD patients than in healthy twins, a difference that was greatest with disease activity.

To note about this clonotype: The antigen is not known.

This CDR3 has 15 amino acids. Germline-derived CDR1 and CDR2 are LGHDT and YNNKEL (reference sequence). Template switching added UMIs carrying a 6-nucleotide sample barcode. TCRdb reprocessed the 5' RACE reads, with one entry per CDR3 protein and no DNA. The ten top clones account for approximately 2.3%, within a sample of around 410,000 distinct CDR3 sequences. Total RNA was isolated from whole blood without T cell sorting. This TCR derives from a human donor with ulcerative colitis or Crohn's disease, or a healthy co-twin of an affected twin (not recorded which). The chain uses TRBV3-1 and TRBJ2-3; as DNA is missing, the TRBD1 call by TCRdb cannot be tested. The sample comprised blood. This CDR3 reads CASSQDGQGADTQYF.